This T cell receptor beta chain was captured by sequencing in a study of blood T cell repertoires in COVID-19. Study in general: The samples span acute and convalescent COVID-19 from the United States, Italy and Spain.

This clone has just a few counts. CDR1 is MNHEY and CDR2 is SVGAGI in the germline V gene. CDR3 size: 12 residues. Trimming cost V 4 bases and J 6 bases, with 9 bases left between them. Original methodology: Amplifying reference gene primers gave estimates of nucleated cell counts. Profiling relied on immunoSEQ multiplex PCR, and the TCRdb table lists in-frame clones only, not all of them. V, J and clone size derive from that table, while D and trimming were established from the DNA sequence. The sample contains more than 200,000 clones, more than 70% of which appear only once. This rearrangement joins TRBV6-5 to TRBJ1-1; no definite D call. The clonotype originates from a woman in her 30s with COVID-19, enrolled during active disease. Sequenced material: peripheral blood. Here the CDR3 reads CASSSWGAEAFF. The CDR3 region has the DNA TGTGCCAGCAGTTCCTGGGGAGCTGAAGCTTTCTTT.